These 30 T cell receptor beta chains originate from one sample sequenced in a study of T cells in Graves' hyperthyroidism and ophthalmopathy. TCR beta CDR3 regions were amplified from RNA transcripts. When the TCR CDR3 underwent first-round RT-PCR, the HTBI primer set was used. TCRdb analysed the multiplex PCR reads with MiXCR anew, one entry per CDR3 protein. Of hundreds of thousands of distinct CDR3 sequences in the sample, 20% to 25% are singletons; the top ten hold about 34%. The specimen was blood. The receptors stem from a man younger than 40 with Graves' ophthalmopathy.

This clonotype was seen once. The CDR3 sequence: CASSLMAGATGELFF. The CDR3, as DNA: TGTGCCAGCAGCTTAATGGCGGGAGCCACCGGGGAGCTGTTTTTT. This chain joins TRBV7-9 and TRBJ2-2, with 7 bases fitting TRBD2. Germline CDR1 is SEHNR and CDR2 is FQNEAQ (reference sequence). The CDR3 length is 15 residues. The V gene end was trimmed by 2 bases and the J gene end by 4 bases; junction bases not matched to a gene: 4.

There are many counts of this clonotype. The chain is built from TRBV6-1 and TRBJ1-2; 8 positions match TRBD1. Germline V gene data show CDR1 as MNHNS and CDR2 as SASEGT. CDR3 length equals 14 residues. The V segment lost 8 bases and the J segment 0 bases; nucleotides outside the gene matches: 5. CDR3 bases: TGTGCCAGCGCTTTGGACAGGGCTAACTATGGCTACACCTTC. Its translation: CASALDRANYGYTF.

V and J are TRBV2 and TRBJ2-2, with 11 bases fitting TRBD2. The V segment lost 5 bases and the J segment 4 bases; nucleotides outside the gene matches: 6. The CDR3 has 16 residues. Germline V CDR1 and CDR2: SNHLY, FYNNEI. The chain's CDR3 is CASSLPGLAGTGELFF. In nucleotides, the CDR3 is TGTGCCAGCAGTCTCCCCGGACTAGCGGGCACCGGGGAGCTGTTTTTT.

As for this clonotype: This may stem from a read error, because a much larger clone lies one nucleotide away. The chain couples TRBV24-1 to TRBJ2-5; the match to TRBD1 covers 7 bases. This CDR3 comprises 14 residues. Germline CDR1 reads KGHDR; CDR2 reads SFDVKD. CDR3 sequence: CATSDWDSQETQHF. CDR3 in DNA: TGTGCCACCAGTGATTGGGACAGCCAAGAGACCCAGCACTTC.

This clonotype was recorded only once. The V gene is TRBV9, the J gene TRBJ2-3; 7 nucleotides match TRBD2. The length of the CDR3 is 14 residues. The ends lost 5 bases at V and 2 bases at J; junction bases unmatched: 5. The germline V gene encodes CDR1 SGDLS and CDR2 YYNGEE. In DNA form, the CDR3 reads TGTGCCAGCAGTAGGACTAGTAACACAGATACGCAGTATTTT. It translates to CASSRTSNTDTQYF.

V usage is TRBV29-1 and J usage is TRBJ1-1; 9 nucleotides match TRBD1. The V gene's germline CDR1 is SQVTM and CDR2 ANQGSEA. There are 16 residues in the CDR3. V lost 8 bases to trimming and J lost 3 bases; unmatched junction nucleotides: 16. The CDR3 loop reads CSLPREKGQGYTEAFF. The DNA for the CDR3 is TGCAGCCTCCCAAGGGAAAAGGGACAGGGTTACACTGAAGCTTTCTTT.

This clonotype was found many times. J is TRBJ1-2 and V is TRBV11-2, with D maybe TRBD1 (5 bases). Germline loops: CDR1 SGHAT, CDR2 FQNNGV. V was shortened by 5 bases and J by 6 bases, with 16 bases between the two germline ends. The CDR3 totals 14 residues. CDR3 in DNA: TGTGCCAGCAGCATATCGAGTAGAGGGGATGGCTACACCTTC. It encodes CASSISSRGDGYTF. Full variable domain (outside the CDR3, taken from reference TRBV11-2 and TRBJ1-2): EAGVAQSPRYKIIEKRQSVAFWCNPISGHATLYWYQQILGQGPKLLIQFQNNGVVDDSQLPKDRFSAERLKGVDSTLKIQPAKLEDSAVYLCASSISSRGDGYTFGSGTRLTVV.

The table lists this clonotype with many counts. V gene TRBV11-2 combines with J gene TRBJ2-3; D ambiguous. The ends were cut back, 7 bases at V and 4 bases at J, with 9 bases in the middle. Germline V lookup: CDR1 SGHAT, CDR2 FQNNGV. The CDR3 is made up of 12 amino acids. This CDR3 reads CASTASPDTQYF. In nucleotides, the CDR3 is TGTGCCAGCACGGCTTCGCCAGATACGCAGTATTTT.

This sequence joins TRBV5-4 and TRBJ2-7; TRBD1 agrees at 8 bases. Germline V CDR1 and CDR2: SGHNT, YYREEE (reference sequence). The CDR3 loop spans 16 amino acids. J lost 0 bases, V lost 0 bases, and 5 bases had no gene match. The CDR3 region has the DNA TGTGCCAGCAGCTTGGCCCCGGGACAGGACTCCTACGAGCAGTACTTC. Translation gives CASSLAPGQDSYEQYF.

About this clonotype: A single base separates this from a much larger clone, so it may be a read error. The chain has TRBV28 and TRBJ2-5, with 8 bases matching TRBD2. V lost 3 bases and J lost 4; bases outside the gene matches: 10. In germline, CDR1 is MDHEN, CDR2 SYDVKM. The CDR3 has 16 residues. CDR3 amino acids: CASSFGGASARETQYF. The CDR3 coding sequence is TGTGCCAGCAGTTTCGGGGGGGCGAGTGCTCGAGAGACCCAGTACTTC.

Many counts were recorded for this clonotype. The chain combines TRBV28 with TRBJ2-7, with D tentatively TRBD1 or TRBD2 (5 bases each). V was shortened by 6 bases and J by 2 bases, with 17 bases between the two germline ends. Germline V gene lookup returns CDR1 MDHEN and CDR2 SYDVKM. The CDR3 runs 15 residues. Here the CDR3 reads CASSRPEGTPYEQYF. In nucleotides, the CDR3 is TGTGCCAGCAGCCGACCAGAGGGGACCCCCTACGAGCAGTACTTC.

The chain recombines TRBV7-6 with TRBJ2-3; 7 bases match TRBD1. V lost 6 bases to trimming and J lost 1 base; unmatched junction nucleotides: 4. The germline V gene has CDR1 SGHVS and CDR2 FNYEAQ. The CDR3 length is 14 residues. The CDR3 DNA is TGTGCCAGCAGACAGGGGCCAGGCACAGATACGCAGTATTTT. Translation: CASRQGPGTDTQYF.

This clonotype was counted many times. The chain combines TRBV19 with TRBJ2-1; the D is unclear. The V end was cut by 6 bases, the J end by 6 bases, with 6 bases between. Germline V gene lookup returns CDR1 LNHDA and CDR2 SQIVND (reference sequence). There are 11 residues in the CDR3. CDR3 in amino acids: CASRIANEQFF. The DNA for the CDR3 is TGTGCCAGTAGGATCGCCAATGAGCAGTTCTTC.

Only a few counts were recorded for this clonotype. The chain links TRBV6-5 to TRBJ1-2, with D perhaps TRBD1 (6 bases). CDR1 is MNHEY, CDR2 SVGAGI, per germline. Trimming removed 0 bases from V and 3 bases from J, with 11 bases in between. The CDR3 has 15 residues. The CDR3 protein is CASSYSGTPYYGYTF. CDR3 DNA: TGTGCCAGCAGTTACTCAGGGACACCTTACTATGGCTACACCTTC.

Turning to this clonotype: A much larger clonotype is one base distant, so this may be a read error. The rearrangement uses TRBV3-1 and TRBJ1-2, with D unclear. V lost 4 bases and J 6 bases, leaving 12 bases between the germline ends. Germline V gene lookup returns CDR1 LGHDT and CDR2 YNNKEL (reference sequence). The CDR3 length is 13 residues. The CDR3 reads CASSPATEDGYTF. The CDR3 DNA follows: TGTGCCAGCAGCCCGGCCACGGAGGATGGCTACACCTTC.

DNA for the CDR3: TGTGCCAGCAGTTACGACAGGGGCCACGAGCAGTACTTC. Protein: CASSYDRGHEQYF. This chain uses TRBV6-6 with TRBJ2-7; TRBD1 matches at 8 bases. J was trimmed by 5 bases and V by 2 bases; bases with no gene match: 2. The CDR3 contains 13 residues. Germline CDR1 and CDR2: MNHNY and SVGAGI (reference sequence).

This clonotype was observed a few times. The CDR3 reads CATASSGGGYQETQYF. The CDR3 bases are TGTGCCACCGCCTCCAGCGGGGGTGGGTACCAAGAGACCCAGTACTTC. The chain carries TRBV15 and TRBJ2-5, with 8 nucleotides matching TRBD2. From germline, CDR1 is LNHNV and CDR2 YYDKDF (reference sequence). V was clipped by 8 bases and J by 0 bases; unmatched bases: 11. This CDR3 has 16 residues.

The chain joins TRBV20-1 to TRBJ2-7; D not resolved. CDR1 is DFQATT, CDR2 SNEGSKA, per germline (reference sequence). This CDR3 region has 14 residues. V was shortened by 0 bases and J by 6 bases, with 15 bases between the two germline ends. CDR3 sequence reads: CSAREPRGISEQYF. In DNA form, the CDR3 reads TGCAGTGCTAGAGAGCCCAGAGGCATAAGCGAGCAGTACTTC.

This clonotype has just a few counts. V usage is TRBV5-6 and J usage is TRBJ2-1; D may be TRBD2 (5 bases). This CDR3 is 14 amino acids long. Between the trimmed V and J ends, which lost 6 bases and 4 bases, there was a span of 14 bases. The germline V gene encodes CDR1 SGHDT and CDR2 YYEEEE. DNA of the CDR3: TGTGCCAGCACGAGCGGCCTAGGGTACAATGAGCAGTTCTTC. It is translated as CASTSGLGYNEQFF.

This chain uses TRBV9 with TRBJ1-5; maybe TRBD1 (5 bases). Trimming stripped 3 bases from V and 3 bases from J, with 7 bases between. Germline CDR1 and CDR2: SGDLS and YYNGEE. CDR3 size: 13 residues. CDR3 residues: CASSAGNNQPQHF. CDR3 sequence (DNA): TGTGCCAGCAGCGCAGGGAACAATCAGCCCCAGCATTTT. Together with reference TRBV9 and TRBJ1-5, the CDR3 gives the full variable domain: DSGVTQTPKHLITATGQRVTLRCSPRSGDLSVYWYQQSLDQGLQFLIQYYNGEERAKGNILERFSAQQFPDLHSELNLSSLELGDSALYFCASSAGNNQPQHFGDGTRLSIL.

This clonotype was seen many times. The rearrangement uses TRBV2 and TRBJ2-7; 8 nucleotides line up with TRBD1. The length of the CDR3 is 16 residues. V lost 3 bases and J lost 2; bases outside the gene matches: 9. Germline assignment: CDR1 SNHLY and CDR2 FYNNEI. CDR3 DNA: TGTGCCAGCAGTGAGGTTGGACAGGGACTTCCCTACGAGCAGTACTTC. Protein sequence: CASSEVGQGLPYEQYF.

The V call is TRBV5-1, the J call TRBJ2-4; D is perhaps TRBD1 (6 bases). In germline, CDR1 is SGHRS, CDR2 YFSETQ. This CDR3 is 16 amino acids long. With 3 bases removed from V and 0 bases from J, the gap between germline ends came to 13 bases. The CDR3 DNA follows: TGCGCCAGCAGCTCGACGTTCAGGGGAGCCAAAAACATTCAGTACTTC. Its translation: CASSSTFRGAKNIQYF.

This clonotype has more than one count but fewer than ten. The rearrangement links TRBV6-1 to TRBJ1-4; 8 bases line up with TRBD1. Germline CDR1 reads MNHNS; CDR2 reads SASEGT. The CDR3 length is 18 residues. J lost 2 bases, V lost 2 bases, and 10 bases had no gene match. CDR3 sequence: CASSEFVAGGETNEKLFF. DNA of the CDR3: TGTGCCAGCAGTGAATTTGTGGCAGGGGGCGAGACTAATGAAAAACTGTTTTTT.

This rearrangement joins TRBV15 to TRBJ1-6; D is uncertain. Trimming cost V 5 bases and J 4 bases, with 12 bases left between them. This CDR3 contains 15 residues. Germline V gene data show CDR1 as LNHNV and CDR2 as YYDKDF (reference sequence). DNA of the CDR3: TGTGCCACCAGCCCTCGTACTGATTATAATTCACCCCTCCACTTT. Its translation: CATSPRTDYNSPLHF.

The CDR3 loop reads CANGGGGSNEQFF. DNA for the CDR3: TGTGCCAACGGGGGTGGCGGATCCAATGAGCAGTTCTTC. The J gene is TRBJ2-1, the V gene TRBV10-3; possible D gene TRBD2, 6 bases. Trimming stripped 10 bases from V and 6 bases from J, with 16 bases between. CDR3 length: 13 amino acids. The germline V gene has CDR1 ENHRY and CDR2 SYGVKD.

The J gene is TRBJ2-2, the V gene TRBV7-9; D is unclear. The CDR3 runs to 14 residues. The germline V and J ends were trimmed by 4 bases and 1 base, with 7 bases remaining between them. CDR1 is SEHNR and CDR2 is FQNEAQ in the germline V gene (reference sequence). The DNA of the CDR3 is TGTGCCAGCAGCTCCAACGAGAACACCGGGGAGCTGTTTTTT. Protein sequence: CASSSNENTGELFF. Together with reference TRBV7-9 and TRBJ2-2, the CDR3 gives the full variable domain: DTGVSQNPRHKITKRGQNVTFRCDPISEHNRLYWYRQTLGQGPEFLTYFQNEAQLEKSRLLSDRFSAERPKGSFSTLEIQRTEQGDSAMYLCASSSNENTGELFFGEGSRLTVL.

This clonotype appeared many times. The rearrangement uses TRBV4-1 and TRBJ2-3; perhaps TRBD2 as D (6 bases). The germline CDR1 and CDR2 sequences are MGHRA and YSYEKL. The length of the CDR3 is 15 residues. The V end lost 0 bases, the J end lost 1 base, and 8 bases lay between the germline ends. The CDR3 DNA sequence: TGCGCCAGCAGCCAAGACCCTAGCGGCACAGATACGCAGTATTTT. Protein sequence: CASSQDPSGTDTQYF.

This clonotype occurred many times. V and J are TRBV7-2 and TRBJ1-1; perhaps TRBD1 as D (5 bases). In germline, CDR1 is SGHTA, CDR2 FQGNSA. This CDR3 has 14 residues. Between the trimmed V and J ends, which lost 4 bases and 5 bases, there was a span of 14 bases. The CDR3 DNA follows: TGTGCCAGCAGCTCACCGGACAAGAGGACTGAAGCTTTCTTT. It specifies CASSSPDKRTEAFF. The full variable domain, with the rest looked up from reference TRBV7-2 and TRBJ1-1, is GAGVSQSPSNKVTEKGKDVELRCDPISGHTALYWYRQSLGQGLEFLIYFQGNSAPDKSGLPSDRFSAERTGGSVSTLTIQRTQQEDSAVYLCASSSPDKRTEAFFGQGTRLTVV.

The rearrangement uses TRBV6-2 or TRBV6-3 and TRBJ2-3, with 7 nucleotides matching TRBD1. The CDR3 has 17 residues. J gave up 0 bases and V 4 bases, and 10 bases lay outside the gene matches. Germline V lookup: CDR1 MNHEY, CDR2 SVGEGT. The CDR3 here is CASSSIPGQTSTDTQYF. For the CDR3, the DNA is TGTGCCAGCAGTTCCATTCCGGGACAGACTAGCACAGATACGCAGTATTTT.

This chain links TRBV27 with TRBJ2-7; D gene uncertain. CDR1 and CDR2 from the germline V gene are MNHEY and SMNVEV (reference sequence). The CDR3 consists of 11 residues. Trimming shortened V by 7 bases and J by 3 bases, and 7 bases separated the two germline ends. The CDR3 sequence: CASIRIYEQYF. For the CDR3, the DNA is TGTGCCAGCATTAGAATCTACGAGCAGTACTTC.